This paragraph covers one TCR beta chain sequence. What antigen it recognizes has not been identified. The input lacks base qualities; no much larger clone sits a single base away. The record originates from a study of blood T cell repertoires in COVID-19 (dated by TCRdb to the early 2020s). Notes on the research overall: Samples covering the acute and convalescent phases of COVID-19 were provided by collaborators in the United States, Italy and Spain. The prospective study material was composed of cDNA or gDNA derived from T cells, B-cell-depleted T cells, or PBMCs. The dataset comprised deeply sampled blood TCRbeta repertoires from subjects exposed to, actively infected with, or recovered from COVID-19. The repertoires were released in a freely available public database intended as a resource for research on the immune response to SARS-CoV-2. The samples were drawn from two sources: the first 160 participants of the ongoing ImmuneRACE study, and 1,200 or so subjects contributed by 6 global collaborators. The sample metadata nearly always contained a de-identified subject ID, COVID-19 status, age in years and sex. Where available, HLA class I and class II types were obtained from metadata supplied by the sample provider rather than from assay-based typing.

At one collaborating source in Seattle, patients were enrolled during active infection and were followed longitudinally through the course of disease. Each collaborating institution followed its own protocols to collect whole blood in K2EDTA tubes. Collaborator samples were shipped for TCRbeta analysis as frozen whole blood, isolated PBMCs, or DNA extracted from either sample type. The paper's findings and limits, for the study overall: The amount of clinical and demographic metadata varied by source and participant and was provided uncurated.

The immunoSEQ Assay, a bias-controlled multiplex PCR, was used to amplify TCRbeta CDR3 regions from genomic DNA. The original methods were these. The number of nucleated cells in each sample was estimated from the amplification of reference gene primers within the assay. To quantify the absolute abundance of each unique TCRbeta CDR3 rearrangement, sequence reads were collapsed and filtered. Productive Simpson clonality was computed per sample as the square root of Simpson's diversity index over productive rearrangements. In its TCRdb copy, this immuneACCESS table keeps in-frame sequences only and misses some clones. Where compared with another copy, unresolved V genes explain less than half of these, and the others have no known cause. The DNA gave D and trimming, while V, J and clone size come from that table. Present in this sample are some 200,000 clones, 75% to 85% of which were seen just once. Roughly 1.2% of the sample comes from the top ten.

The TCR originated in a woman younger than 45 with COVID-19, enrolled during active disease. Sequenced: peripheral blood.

The CDR3 protein sequence reads: CASSQADRAPYGYTF. The nucleotides are TGCGCCAGCAGCCAGGCAGACAGGGCGCCCTATGGCTACACCTTC. The chain is made from TRBV4-1 and TRBJ1-2, with 7 bases in between that match TRBD1. Compared with germline, V lacks 3 bases and J lacks 4 bases; bases without a gene match: 8. Spanning cysteine to phenylalanine, the CDR3 consists of 15 amino acids. The entry retains the CDR3 DNA only, 45 bases that are in frame from base 1. CDR1 and CDR2 are read off the germline V gene as MGHRA and YSYEKL.